A single sample gave rise to the 20 T cell receptor beta chains below, sequenced in a study of T-cell memory formation after mild COVID-19. TCRdb re-called the 5' RACE reads through MiXCR, storing one row per CDR3 protein. The sample has 470,000 or so distinct CDR3 sequences, 15% to 20% seen once. Material: PBMCs or a T cell subset sorted from them (not recorded which). These receptor sequences come from a man aged 18 to 30 who had mild COVID-19 (a few samples of this study predate the infection). Cell type and time point are not known.

The chain combines TRBV11-2 with TRBJ1-3, with 7 bases lining up with TRBD1. Germline V gene sequence: CDR1 SGHAT, CDR2 FQNNGV. The J segment lost 4 bases and the V segment lost 5 bases, leaving 5 bases of the junction unmatched. The CDR3 loop spans 14 amino acids. The CDR3 loop reads CASSTWTGGNTIYF. CDR3 bases: TGTGCCAGCAGCACGTGGACAGGAGGAAACACCATATATTTT.

The gene calls are TRBV6-2 or TRBV6-3 and TRBJ1-5; D gene uncertain. Between the trimmed V and J ends, which lost 1 base and 4 bases, there was a span of 11 bases. The V gene's germline CDR1 is MNHEY and CDR2 SVGEGT. The CDR3 contains 15 residues. CDR3 amino acids: CASSYLAVENQPQHF. For the CDR3, the DNA is TGTGCCAGCAGTTACTTGGCGGTGGAAAATCAGCCCCAGCATTTT.

V is TRBV7-8 and J is TRBJ2-2; D perhaps matches TRBD1 (6 bases). Trimming shortened V by 4 bases and J by 8 bases, and 14 bases separated the two germline ends. This CDR3 is built from 14 residues. From germline, CDR1 is SGHVS and CDR2 FQNEAQ. This CDR3 is CASSSHRVGGELFF. CDR3 bases: TGTGCCAGCAGCTCCCACAGGGTAGGGGGGGAGCTGTTTTTT.

The chain employs TRBV4-1 and TRBJ1-3, with D tentatively TRBD1 (5 bases). V gave up 0 bases and J gave up 2 bases, with 17 bases separating them. CDR3 length: 18 residues. Germline-derived CDR1 and CDR2 are MGHRA and YSYEKL. CDR3 sequence (DNA): TGCGCCAGCAGCCAAGATGGGTTCCAAACAGGTCCTGGAAACACCATATATTTT. Translation gives CASSQDGFQTGPGNTIYF.

This clonotype was recorded a few times. The CDR3 carries no conserved terminal phenylalanine or tryptophan, so it likely arises from a read error. The V gene is TRBV28, the J gene TRBJ2-3, with D uncertain. Trimming left V 8 bases short and J 2 bases short, with 17 bases between. CDR3 length: 15 amino acids. Germline V gene lookup returns CDR1 MDHEN and CDR2 SYDVKM. The CDR3 nucleotides are TGTGCCAGCTCGATTGGCGCCAGCTCCACAGATACGCAGTATTCT. It yields the protein CASSIGASSTDTQYS.

The gene calls are TRBV4-1 and TRBJ1-5, with D uncertain. Trimming left V 2 bases short and J 4 bases short, with 9 bases between. The CDR3 is 14 amino acids. Germline assignment: CDR1 MGHRA and CDR2 YSYEKL. CDR3 DNA sequence: TGCGCCAGCAGCCAACATGGGCAGAATCAGCCCCAGCATTTT. Protein sequence: CASSQHGQNQPQHF.

V is TRBV7-6 and J is TRBJ2-2; TRBD1 matches 9 bases. The germline V gene has CDR1 SGHVS and CDR2 FNYEAQ. The V and J ends lost 6 bases and 8 bases, in that order; junction bases with no gene match: 7. This CDR3 has 14 residues. This CDR3 is CASRTQGAWGELFF. CDR3 DNA: TGTGCCAGCAGAACACAGGGGGCGTGGGGGGAGCTGTTTTTT. The whole variable domain, filled in from reference TRBV7-6 and TRBJ2-2, reads GAGVSQSPRYKVTKRGQDVALRCDPISGHVSLYWYRQALGQGPEFLTYFNYEAQQDKSGLPNDRFSAERPEGSISTLTIQRTEQRDSAMYRCASRTQGAWGELFFGEGSRLTVL.

A few counts support this clonotype. V is TRBV9 and J is TRBJ2-3; possibly TRBD1 for D (7 bases). Between the trimmed V and J ends, which lost 3 bases and 4 bases, there was a span of 18 bases. Germline loops: CDR1 SGDLS, CDR2 YYNGEE. The CDR3 contains 16 residues. The CDR3 DNA follows: TGTGCCAGCAGCGCGGGGGTGACAGGGTTGGCAGATACGCAGTATTTT. Translating gives CASSAGVTGLADTQYF. Supplemented by reference TRBV9 and TRBJ2-3, the full variable domain reads DSGVTQTPKHLITATGQRVTLRCSPRSGDLSVYWYQQSLDQGLQFLIQYYNGEERAKGNILERFSAQQFPDLHSELNLSSLELGDSALYFCASSAGVTGLADTQYFGPGTRLTVL.

This chain connects TRBV3-1 to TRBJ1-1; 7 positions match TRBD1. Germline CDR1 is LGHDT and CDR2 is YNNKEL (reference sequence). V gave up 1 base and J gave up 8 bases; unmatched junction bases: 10. This CDR3 is built from 15 residues. For the CDR3, the DNA is TGTGCCAGCAGCCAAGGCACAGGGGCGCGAGGGGAAGCTTTCTTT. Translation: CASSQGTGARGEAFF.

J is TRBJ2-1 and V is TRBV7-2; no firm D call. The CDR3 consists of 12 residues. V lost 4 bases to trimming and J lost 8 bases, with 9 bases between them. Per germline, CDR1 SGHTA and CDR2 FQGNSA. Here the CDR3 DNA reads TGTGCCAGCAGCTCCTACTCTGATGAGCAGTTCTTC. Protein: CASSSYSDEQFF.

V and J are TRBV7-9 and TRBJ1-1, with D possibly being TRBD1 (5 bases). With 5 bases removed from V and 1 base from J, the gap between germline ends came to 11 bases. The CDR3 runs 14 residues. Germline V lookup: CDR1 SEHNR, CDR2 FQNEAQ (reference sequence). CDR3 residues: CASSPRGRNTEAFF. The CDR3 nucleotides are TGTGCCAGCAGCCCCCGGGGCAGGAACACTGAAGCTTTCTTT.

This clonotype was seen ten or more times. The V gene is TRBV11-2, the J gene TRBJ2-2; D might be TRBD2 (6 bases). This CDR3 is built from 15 residues. The ends were cut back, 5 bases at V and 6 bases at J, with 16 bases in the middle. Germline-derived CDR1 and CDR2 are SGHAT and FQNNGV. CDR3 DNA: TGTGCCAGCAGCCCCCGACTAGTCGAGGCCGGGGAGCTGTTTTTT. It is translated as CASSPRLVEAGELFF. Variable domain in full (rest from reference TRBV11-2 and TRBJ2-2): EAGVAQSPRYKIIEKRQSVAFWCNPISGHATLYWYQQILGQGPKLLIQFQNNGVVDDSQLPKDRFSAERLKGVDSTLKIQPAKLEDSAVYLCASSPRLVEAGELFFGEGSRLTVL.

This chain connects TRBV20-1 to TRBJ2-7, with 8 nucleotides matching TRBD2. The J segment lost 7 bases and the V segment lost 7 bases, leaving 6 bases of the junction unmatched. The V gene's germline CDR1 is DFQATT and CDR2 SNEGSKA (reference sequence). The CDR3 loop spans 11 amino acids. DNA for the CDR3: TGCAGTGTCGGGGGGGCCGGTGAGCAGTACTTC. Translated, it gives CSVGGAGEQYF.

In this sample, this clonotype turned up a few times. The junction shows a germline mismatch at one end, possibly a read error. The chain carries TRBV7-7 and TRBJ1-3; D is unresolved. CDR3 length: 15 amino acids. From germline, CDR1 is SSHAT and CDR2 FNYEAQ (reference sequence). CDR3 in amino acids: CASSPGSASGNTIYF. The CDR3 DNA is TGTGCTAGCAGCCCAGGATCAGCTTCTGGAAACACCATATATTTT.

This chain joins TRBV7-9 and TRBJ2-2; the match to TRBD1 covers 9 bases. Germline V gene data show CDR1 as SEHNR and CDR2 as FQNEAQ (reference sequence). This CDR3 is built from 16 residues. The V segment lost 6 bases and the J segment 3 bases; nucleotides outside the gene matches: 8. The CDR3 nucleotides are TGTGCCAGCAGTATCCGGGACAGGGTACACACCGGGGAGCTGTTTTTT. This translates into CASSIRDRVHTGELFF. The whole variable domain, remainder taken from reference TRBV7-9 and TRBJ2-2, is DTGVSQNPRHKITKRGQNVTFRCDPISEHNRLYWYRQTLGQGPEFLTYFQNEAQLEKSRLLSDRFSAERPKGSFSTLEIQRTEQGDSAMYLCASSIRDRVHTGELFFGEGSRLTVL.

CDR3 region: CASSLSSGTVSANEQFF. Written as DNA, the CDR3 is TGTGCCAGCAGTTTATCCTCAGGGACAGTAAGTGCCAATGAGCAGTTCTTC. The chain links TRBV27 to TRBJ2-1, with TRBD1 matching 7 bases. The J segment lost 6 bases and the V segment lost 0 bases, leaving 11 bases of the junction unmatched. The CDR3 runs to 17 residues. From germline, CDR1 is MNHEY and CDR2 SMNVEV (reference sequence).

The chain uses TRBV6-5 and TRBJ2-1; TRBD2 agrees at 12 bases. Losses at the gene ends were 2 bases for V and 5 bases for J; bases not matched to a gene: 7. The CDR3 runs 17 residues. The germline V gene encodes CDR1 MNHEY and CDR2 SVGAGI. As DNA, the CDR3 is TGTGCCAGCAGTTACGCCCTAGCGGGGGGGCCGGACAATGAGCAGTTCTTC. It specifies CASSYALAGGPDNEQFF.

The rearrangement joins TRBV20-1 to TRBJ2-4; no clear D. Per the germline V gene, CDR1 is DFQATT and CDR2 is SNEGSKA (reference sequence). CDR3 size: 13 residues. Trimming pared 3 bases from V and 8 bases from J, leaving 14 bases between. CDR3 coding DNA: TGCAGTGCTAGCGGGCAGGCGTCGGACATTCAGTACTTC. Its translation: CSASGQASDIQYF.

This clonotype was observed many times. This chain connects TRBV10-3 to TRBJ1-4; D perhaps matches TRBD1 (5 bases). Between the trimmed V and J ends, which lost 5 bases and 4 bases, there was a span of 17 bases. The germline V gene encodes CDR1 ENHRY and CDR2 SYGVKD. The CDR3 length is 16 residues. CDR3 region: CAISQTEPGINEKLFF. The CDR3, as DNA: TGTGCCATCAGTCAGACAGAGCCCGGGATTAATGAAAAACTGTTTTTT.

V gene TRBV6-5 combines with J gene TRBJ1-1, with D unclear. Germline values: CDR1 MNHEY, CDR2 SVGAGI. The CDR3 consists of 14 residues. V dropped 0 bases and J dropped 1 base, with 6 bases sitting between them. The CDR3 coding sequence is TGTGCCAGCAGTTACTCAGTGGCGAACACTGAAGCTTTCTTT. Translating it yields CASSYSVANTEAFF.